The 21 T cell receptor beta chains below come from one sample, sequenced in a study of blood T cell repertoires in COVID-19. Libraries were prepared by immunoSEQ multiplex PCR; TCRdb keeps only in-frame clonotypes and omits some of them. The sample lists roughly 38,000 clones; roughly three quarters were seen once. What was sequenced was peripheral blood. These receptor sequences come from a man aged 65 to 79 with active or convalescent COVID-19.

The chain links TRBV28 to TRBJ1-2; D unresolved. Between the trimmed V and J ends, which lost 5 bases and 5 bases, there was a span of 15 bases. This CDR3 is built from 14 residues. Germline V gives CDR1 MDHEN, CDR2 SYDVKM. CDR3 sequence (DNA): TGTGCCAGCAGTCCGGCACGACACGATTATGGCTACACCTTC. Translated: CASSPARHDYGYTF.

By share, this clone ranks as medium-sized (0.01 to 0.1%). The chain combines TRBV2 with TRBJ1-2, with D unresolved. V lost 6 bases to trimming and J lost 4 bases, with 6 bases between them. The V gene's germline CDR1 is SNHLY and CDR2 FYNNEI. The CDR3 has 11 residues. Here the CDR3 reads CASREAYGYTF. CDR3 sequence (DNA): TGTGCCAGCAGGGAGGCCTATGGCTACACCTTC.

Here the CDR3 reads CASSPQGQGNQPQHF. CDR3 sequence (DNA): TGTGCCAGCAGCCCCCAGGGGCAGGGCAATCAGCCCCAGCATTTT. This rearrangement joins TRBV6-6 to TRBJ1-5, with a tentative D call TRBD1 (6 bases). There are 15 residues in the CDR3. Trimming took off 6 bases at V and 2 bases at J, with 14 bases between the two ends. The germline V gene has CDR1 MNHNY and CDR2 SVGAGI (reference sequence).

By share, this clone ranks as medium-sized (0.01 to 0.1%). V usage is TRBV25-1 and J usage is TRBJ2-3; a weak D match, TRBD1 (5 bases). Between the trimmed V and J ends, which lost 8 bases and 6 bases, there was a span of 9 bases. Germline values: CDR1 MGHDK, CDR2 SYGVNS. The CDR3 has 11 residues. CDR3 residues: CASAAGDTQYF. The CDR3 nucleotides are TGTGCCAGCGCTGCAGGGGATACGCAGTATTTT.

The CDR3 spells CASSSRDSPAYEQYF. Written as DNA, the CDR3 is TGTGCCAGCAGCTCCAGGGACAGTCCAGCCTACGAGCAGTACTTC. The chain carries TRBV7-8 and TRBJ2-7; 7 nucleotides align to TRBD1. CDR1 and CDR2 (germline): SGHVS, FQNEAQ. The J segment lost 2 bases and the V segment lost 4 bases, leaving 8 bases of the junction unmatched. The CDR3 runs 15 residues.

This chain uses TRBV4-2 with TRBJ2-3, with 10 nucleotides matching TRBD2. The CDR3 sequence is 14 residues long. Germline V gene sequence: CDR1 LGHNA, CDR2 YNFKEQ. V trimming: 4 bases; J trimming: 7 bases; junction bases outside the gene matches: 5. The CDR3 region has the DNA TGTGCCAGCAGCCCCAGCGGGGGGGCTTATACGCAGTATTTT. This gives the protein CASSPSGGAYTQYF.

For the CDR3, the DNA is TGCGCCAGCAGCTTGGACCGAGGCCCTGACTATGGCTACACCTTC. It yields the protein CASSLDRGPDYGYTF. The chain recombines TRBV5-1 with TRBJ1-2; no reliable D call. Trimming took 0 bases from V and 3 from J, leaving 12 bases between them. The germline CDR1 and CDR2 sequences are SGHRS and YFSETQ. The length of the CDR3 is 15 residues.

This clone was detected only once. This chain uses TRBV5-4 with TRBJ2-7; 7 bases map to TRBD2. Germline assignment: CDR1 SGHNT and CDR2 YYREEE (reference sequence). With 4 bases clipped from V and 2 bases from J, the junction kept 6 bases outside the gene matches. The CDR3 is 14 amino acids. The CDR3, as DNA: TGTGCCAGCAGCGTCGGGGGGTTCACCTACGAGCAGTACTTC. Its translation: CASSVGGFTYEQYF.

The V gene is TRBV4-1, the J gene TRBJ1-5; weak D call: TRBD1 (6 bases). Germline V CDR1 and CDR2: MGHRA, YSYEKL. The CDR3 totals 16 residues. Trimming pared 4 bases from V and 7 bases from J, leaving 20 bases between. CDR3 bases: TGCGCCAGCAGCCTTAACGCTAGAAACAGGGACCAGCCCCAGCATTTT. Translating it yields CASSLNARNRDQPQHF.

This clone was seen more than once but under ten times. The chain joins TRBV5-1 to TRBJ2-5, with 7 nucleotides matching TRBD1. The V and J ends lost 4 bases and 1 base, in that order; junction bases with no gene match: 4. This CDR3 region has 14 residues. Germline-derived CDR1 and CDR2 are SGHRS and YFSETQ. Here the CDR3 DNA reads TGCGCCAGCAGCCCGGACAGGTCCCAAGAGACCCAGTACTTC. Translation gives CASSPDRSQETQYF.

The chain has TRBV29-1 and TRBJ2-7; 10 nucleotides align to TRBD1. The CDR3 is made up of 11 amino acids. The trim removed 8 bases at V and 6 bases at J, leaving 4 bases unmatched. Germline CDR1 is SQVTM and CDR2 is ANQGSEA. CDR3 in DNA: TGCAGCCTGGGACAGGGGCCCGAGCAGTACTTC. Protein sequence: CSLGQGPEQYF.

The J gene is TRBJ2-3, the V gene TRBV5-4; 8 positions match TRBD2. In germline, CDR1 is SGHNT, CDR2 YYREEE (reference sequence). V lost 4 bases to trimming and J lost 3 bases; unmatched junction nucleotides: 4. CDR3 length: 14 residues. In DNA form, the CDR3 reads TGTGCCAGCAGCCGCGGGGGGCGAACAGATACGCAGTATTTT. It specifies CASSRGGRTDTQYF.

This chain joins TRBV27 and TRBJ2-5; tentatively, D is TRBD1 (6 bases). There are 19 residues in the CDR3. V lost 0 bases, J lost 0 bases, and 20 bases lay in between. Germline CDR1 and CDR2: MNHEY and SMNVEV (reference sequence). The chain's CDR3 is CASSLSTGLGSGDQETQYF. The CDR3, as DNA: TGTGCCAGCAGTTTATCGACGGGTCTTGGCTCAGGGGACCAAGAGACCCAGTACTTC.

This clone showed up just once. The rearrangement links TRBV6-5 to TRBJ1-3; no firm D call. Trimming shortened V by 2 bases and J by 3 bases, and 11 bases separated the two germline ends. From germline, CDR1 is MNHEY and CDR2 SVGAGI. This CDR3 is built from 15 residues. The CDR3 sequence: CASSYSMTIGNTIYF. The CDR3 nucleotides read TGTGCCAGCAGTTACAGTATGACAATTGGAAACACCATATATTTT.

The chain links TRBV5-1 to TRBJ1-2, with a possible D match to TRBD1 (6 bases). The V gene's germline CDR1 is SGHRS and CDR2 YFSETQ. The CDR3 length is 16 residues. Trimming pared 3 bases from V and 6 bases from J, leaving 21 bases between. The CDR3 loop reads CASSSSQGLSTDGYTF. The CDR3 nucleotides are TGCGCCAGCAGCTCGAGCCAGGGGTTAAGTACGGATGGCTACACCTTC.

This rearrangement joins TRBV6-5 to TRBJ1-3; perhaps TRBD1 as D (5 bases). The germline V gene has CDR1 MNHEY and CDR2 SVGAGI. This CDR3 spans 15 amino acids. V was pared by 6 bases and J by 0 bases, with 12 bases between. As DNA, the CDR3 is TGTGCCAGCAGACCTACAGGCTTCTCTGGAAACACCATATATTTT. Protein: CASRPTGFSGNTIYF.

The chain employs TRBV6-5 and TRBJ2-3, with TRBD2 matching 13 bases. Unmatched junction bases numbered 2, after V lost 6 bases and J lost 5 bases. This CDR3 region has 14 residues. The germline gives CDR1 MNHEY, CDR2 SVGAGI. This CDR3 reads CASRGTSGVDTQYF. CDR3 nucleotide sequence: TGTGCCAGCAGGGGGACTAGCGGGGTAGATACGCAGTATTTT.

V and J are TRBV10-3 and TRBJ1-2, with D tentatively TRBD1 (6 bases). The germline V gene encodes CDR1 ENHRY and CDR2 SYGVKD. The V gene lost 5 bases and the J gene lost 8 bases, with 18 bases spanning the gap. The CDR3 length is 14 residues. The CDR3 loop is CAISIGDKTGGYTF. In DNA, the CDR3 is TGTGCCATCAGTATCGGGGACAAAACGGGGGGCTACACCTTC.

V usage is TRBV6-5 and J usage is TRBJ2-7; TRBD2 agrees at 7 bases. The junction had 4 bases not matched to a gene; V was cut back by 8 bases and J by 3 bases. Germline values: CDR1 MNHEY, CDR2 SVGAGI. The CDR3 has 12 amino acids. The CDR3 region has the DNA TGTGCCAGCGTGGGGGAGGGCTACGAGCAGTACTTC. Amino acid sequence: CASVGEGYEQYF.

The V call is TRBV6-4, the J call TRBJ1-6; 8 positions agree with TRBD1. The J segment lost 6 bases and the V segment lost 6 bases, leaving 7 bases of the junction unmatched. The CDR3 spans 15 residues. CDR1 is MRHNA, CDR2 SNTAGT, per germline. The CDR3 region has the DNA TGTGCCAGCAGGAGACAGGGGCGCGGTAATTCACCCCTCCACTTT. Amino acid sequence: CASRRQGRGNSPLHF.

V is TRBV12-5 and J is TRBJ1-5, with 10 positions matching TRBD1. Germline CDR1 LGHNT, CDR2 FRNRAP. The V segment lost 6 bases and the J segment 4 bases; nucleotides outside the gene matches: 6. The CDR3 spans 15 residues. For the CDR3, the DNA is TGTGCTAGTGGCCCCGGGACAGGGGAAAATCAGCCCCAGCATTTT. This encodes CASGPGTGENQPQHF.